The following is a TCR beta chain sequence with its context. Its antigen is unknown. Repertoires were generated with immunoSEQ multiplex PCR, while TCRdb's copy carries only in-frame clones and drops some. The data contain approximately 75,000 clones, more than 75% of them singletons. The data stem from a study of T cell responses to AZD1222 COVID-19 vaccine. Study-level points and caveats: White British people made up most donors, females outnumbered males, and clonal diversity was possibly underestimated. Two AZD1222 administrations were followed by greater Spike-specific TCR breadth and depth.

Germline V gene lookup returns CDR1 PRHDT and CDR2 FYEKMQ (reference sequence). This CDR3 region has 12 residues. V was trimmed by 5 bases and J by 1 base, leaving 5 bases between them. The sequence was obtained from an adult who received the AZD1222 COVID-19 vaccine. The sequencing used peripheral blood, collected 28 days after the second AZD1222 dose. The chain combines TRBV13 with TRBJ1-1; D is unclear. The CDR3 region has the DNA TGTGCCAGCAGCGCGAGGAACACTGAAGCTTTCTTT. It yields the protein CASSARNTEAFF. The full variable domain, with the rest looked up from reference TRBV13 and TRBJ1-1, is AAGVIQSPRHLIKEKRETATLKCYPIPRHDTVYWYQQGPGQDPQFLISFYEKMQSDKGSIPDRFSAQQFSDYHSELNMSSLELGDSALYFCASSARNTEAFFGQGTRLTVV.